The 8 T cell receptor beta chains given below trace back to one sample, sequenced in a study of T cell changes during pregnancy in multiple sclerosis. Assay: immunoSEQ multiplex PCR; the TCRdb copy retains only in-frame clones and omits some. The sample records roughly 110,000 clones, under 95% being singletons. The source was peripheral blood, collected after pregnancy. The source of these receptors is a female donor with multiple sclerosis, enrolled in a pregnancy study.

V and J are TRBV30 and TRBJ1-1; possibly TRBD1 for D (6 bases). The ends were cut back, 1 base at V and 3 bases at J, with 9 bases in the middle. The V gene's germline CDR1 is GTSNPN and CDR2 SVGIG (reference sequence). There are 13 residues in the CDR3. The CDR3 protein is CAWSDRVDTEAFF. CDR3 bases: TGTGCCTGGAGTGACAGGGTGGACACTGAAGCTTTCTTT.

The chain combines TRBV27 with TRBJ2-3, with TRBD2 as a possible D gene (5 bases). The CDR3 is 14 amino acids. CDR1 is MNHEY and CDR2 is SMNVEV in the germline V gene (reference sequence). V lost 6 bases and J lost 5, with 15 bases in between. The CDR3 DNA sequence: TGTGCCAGCAGAAAAGGATCGGGAATAGATACGCAGTATTTT. Translating gives CASRKGSGIDTQYF.

The rearrangement links TRBV6-4 to TRBJ2-6; TRBD1 matches at 7 bases. The germline gives CDR1 MRHNA, CDR2 SNTAGT. This CDR3 comprises 16 residues. Losses at the gene ends were 3 bases for V and 0 bases for J; bases not matched to a gene: 2. The CDR3 coding sequence is TGTGCCAGCAGTGAAACAGGGGACTCTGGGGCCAACGTCCTGACTTTC. Protein: CASSETGDSGANVLTF.

The chain is built from TRBV2 and TRBJ1-1, with D hard to call. Germline values: CDR1 SNHLY, CDR2 FYNNEI. The CDR3 spans 16 residues. V was pared by 2 bases and J by 0 bases, with 13 bases between. The CDR3 region is CASSEPEDYMNTEAFF. In DNA, the CDR3 is TGTGCCAGCAGTGAACCAGAGGATTACATGAACACTGAAGCTTTCTTT.

The V call is TRBV6-5, the J call TRBJ2-1; TRBD2 agrees at 9 bases. V trimming: 7 bases; J trimming: 4 bases; junction bases outside the gene matches: 5. CDR1 is MNHEY and CDR2 is SVGAGI in the germline V gene. The length of the CDR3 is 14 residues. The CDR3 nucleotides are TGTGCCAGCAAGGCTAGCGGGAATTACAATGAGCAGTTCTTC. It encodes CASKASGNYNEQFF.

This chain joins TRBV5-4 and TRBJ2-7, with D maybe TRBD1 (5 bases). Germline V lookup: CDR1 SGHNT, CDR2 YYREEE (reference sequence). Trimming removed 0 bases from V and 0 bases from J, with 10 bases in between. This CDR3 has 15 residues. The CDR3 DNA follows: TGTGCCAGCAGCTTGGATGCGGACACCTCCTACGAGCAGTACTTC. It yields the protein CASSLDADTSYEQYF.

The chain carries TRBV6-6 and TRBJ1-4; D is perhaps TRBD1 (5 bases). This CDR3 has 14 residues. The germline gives CDR1 MNHNY, CDR2 SVGAGI (reference sequence). Trimming shortened V by 6 bases and J by 5 bases, and 13 bases separated the two germline ends. The CDR3 loop reads CASSKQEGNEKLFF. Written as DNA, the CDR3 is TGTGCCAGCAGCAAACAGGAGGGGAATGAAAAACTGTTTTTT.

The chain uses TRBV27 and TRBJ2-1; 12 nucleotides line up with TRBD2. CDR1 and CDR2 from the germline V gene are MNHEY and SMNVEV (reference sequence). Trimming at V came to 8 bases and at J to 2 bases, leaving 1 base not matched to a gene. The CDR3 length is 14 residues. The DNA for the CDR3 is TGTGCCAGCGCTAGCGGGAGGGCCTACAATGAGCAGTTCTTC. It is translated as CASASGRAYNEQFF.